What follows describes a single T cell receptor beta chain. Its antigen is not identified. The PCR employed 60 Vbeta primers together with 13 Jbeta primers. Assay: immunoSEQ multiplex PCR; the TCRdb copy retains only in-frame clones and omits some. The table lists 110,000 to 150,000 clones, about three quarters of them singletons. The CDR3 length is 15 residues. J lost 3 bases, V lost 5 bases, and 10 bases had no gene match. The germline CDR1 and CDR2 sequences are SGHRS and YFSETQ. The sample belongs to a study of cytomegalovirus exposure and HLA in healthy donors. The wider study: An earlier analysis identified approximately 110 million unique TCR beta sequences in about 180 million T cells. Study-level results: HLA allele associations emerged for about 18,000 TCR beta sequences in a later analysis, at 0.05 false discovery rate. About 150 TCR beta chains were listed as cytomegalovirus-associated. The analysis excluded some indistinguishable V segments, including TRBV6-2 and TRBV6-3.

Sequencing was performed on PBMCs. This TCR was recovered from a woman in her twenties or thirties in good health and CMV-seronegative. V and J are TRBV5-1 and TRBJ2-5; 7 bases align to TRBD1. CDR3 residues: CASRSLIGTEETQYF. The CDR3 nucleotides are TGCGCCAGCAGGTCGTTAATCGGGACAGAAGAGACCCAGTACTTC.